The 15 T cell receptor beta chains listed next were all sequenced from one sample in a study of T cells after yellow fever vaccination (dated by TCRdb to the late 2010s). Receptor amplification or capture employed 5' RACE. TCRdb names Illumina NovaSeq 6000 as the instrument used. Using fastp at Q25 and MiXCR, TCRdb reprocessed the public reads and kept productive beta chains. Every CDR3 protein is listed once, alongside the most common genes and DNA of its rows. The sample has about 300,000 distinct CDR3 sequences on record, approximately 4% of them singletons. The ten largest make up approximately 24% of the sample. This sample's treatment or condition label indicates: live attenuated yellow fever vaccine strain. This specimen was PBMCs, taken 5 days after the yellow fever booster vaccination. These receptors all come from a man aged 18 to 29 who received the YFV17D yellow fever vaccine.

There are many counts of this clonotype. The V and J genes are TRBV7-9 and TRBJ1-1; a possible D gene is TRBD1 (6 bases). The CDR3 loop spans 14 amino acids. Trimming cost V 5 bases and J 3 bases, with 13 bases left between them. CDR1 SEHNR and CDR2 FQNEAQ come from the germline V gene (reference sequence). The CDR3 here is CASSLGQFHTEAFF. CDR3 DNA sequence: TGTGCCAGCAGCCTAGGACAGTTCCACACTGAAGCTTTCTTT.

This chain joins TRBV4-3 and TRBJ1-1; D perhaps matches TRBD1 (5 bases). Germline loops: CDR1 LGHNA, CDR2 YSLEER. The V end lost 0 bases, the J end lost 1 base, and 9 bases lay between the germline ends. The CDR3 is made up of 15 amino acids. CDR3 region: CASSQDRRGNTEAFF. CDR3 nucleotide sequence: TGCGCCAGCAGCCAAGATAGGAGGGGGAACACTGAAGCTTTCTTT.

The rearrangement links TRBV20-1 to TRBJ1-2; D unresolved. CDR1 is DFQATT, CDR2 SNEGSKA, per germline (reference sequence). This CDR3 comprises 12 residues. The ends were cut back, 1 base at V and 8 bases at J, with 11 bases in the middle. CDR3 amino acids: CSARVTSGGYTF. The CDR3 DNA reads TGCAGTGCTAGAGTAACCTCGGGCGGCTACACCTTC.

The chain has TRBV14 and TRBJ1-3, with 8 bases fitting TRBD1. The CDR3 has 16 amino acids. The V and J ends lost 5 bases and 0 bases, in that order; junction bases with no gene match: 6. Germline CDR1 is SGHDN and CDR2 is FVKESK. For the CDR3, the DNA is TGTGCCAGCAGCTTTAGGACAGGGAGCTCTGGAAACACCATATATTTT. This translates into CASSFRTGSSGNTIYF.

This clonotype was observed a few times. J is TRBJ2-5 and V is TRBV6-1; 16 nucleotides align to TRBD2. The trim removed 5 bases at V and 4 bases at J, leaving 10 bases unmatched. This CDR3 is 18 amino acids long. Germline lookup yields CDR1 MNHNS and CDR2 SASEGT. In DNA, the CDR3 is TGTGCCAGCAGTTCCGGGACTAGCGGGGGGGCCGTACTAGAGACCCAGTACTTC. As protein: CASSSGTSGGAVLETQYF.

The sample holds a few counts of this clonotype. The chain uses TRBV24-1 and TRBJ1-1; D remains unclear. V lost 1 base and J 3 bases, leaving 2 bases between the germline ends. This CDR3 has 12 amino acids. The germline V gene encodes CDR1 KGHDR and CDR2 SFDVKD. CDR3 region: CATSDFDTEAFF. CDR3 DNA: TGTGCCACCAGTGATTTTGACACTGAAGCTTTCTTT.

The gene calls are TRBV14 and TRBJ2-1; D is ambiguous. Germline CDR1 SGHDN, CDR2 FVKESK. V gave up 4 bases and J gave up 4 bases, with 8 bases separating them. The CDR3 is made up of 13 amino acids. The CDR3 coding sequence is TGTGCCAGCAGCCTCGATACTTACAATGAGCAGTTCTTC. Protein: CASSLDTYNEQFF.

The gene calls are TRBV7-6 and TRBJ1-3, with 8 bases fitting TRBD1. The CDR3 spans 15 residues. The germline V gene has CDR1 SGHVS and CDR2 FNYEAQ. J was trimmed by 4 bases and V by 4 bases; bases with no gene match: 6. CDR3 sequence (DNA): TGTGCCAGCAGCTCAGGACAGGGAGGAGGAAACACCATATATTTT. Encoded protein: CASSSGQGGGNTIYF.

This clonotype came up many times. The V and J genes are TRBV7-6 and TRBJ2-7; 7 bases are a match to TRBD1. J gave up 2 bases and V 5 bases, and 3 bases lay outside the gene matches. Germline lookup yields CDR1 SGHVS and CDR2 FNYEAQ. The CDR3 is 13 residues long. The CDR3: CASSPTGPYEQYV. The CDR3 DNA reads TGTGCCAGCAGCCCGACAGGGCCCTACGAGCAGTACGTC.

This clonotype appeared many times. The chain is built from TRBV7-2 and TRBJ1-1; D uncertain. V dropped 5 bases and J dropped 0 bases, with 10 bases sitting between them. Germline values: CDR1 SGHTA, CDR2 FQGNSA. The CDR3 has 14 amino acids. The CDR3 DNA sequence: TGTGCCAGCAGCCCCTTCGGCTTGAACACTGAAGCTTTCTTT. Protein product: CASSPFGLNTEAFF.

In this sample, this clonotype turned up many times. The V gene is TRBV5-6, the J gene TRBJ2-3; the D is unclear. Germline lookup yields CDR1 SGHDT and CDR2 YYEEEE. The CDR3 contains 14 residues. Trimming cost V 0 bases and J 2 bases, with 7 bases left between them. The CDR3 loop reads CASSLGTNTDTQYF. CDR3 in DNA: TGTGCCAGCAGCTTGGGAACGAACACAGATACGCAGTATTTT. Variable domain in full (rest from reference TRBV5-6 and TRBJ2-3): DAGVTQSPTHLIKTRGQQVTLRCSPKSGHDTVSWYQQALGQGPQFIFQYYEEEERQRGNFPDRFSGHQFPNYSSELNVNALLLGDSALYLCASSLGTNTDTQYFGPGTRLTVL.

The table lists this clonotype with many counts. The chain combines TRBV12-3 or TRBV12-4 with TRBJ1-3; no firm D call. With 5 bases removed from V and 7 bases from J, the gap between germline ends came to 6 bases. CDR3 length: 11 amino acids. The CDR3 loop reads CASSRGNTIYF. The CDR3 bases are TGTGCCAGCAGTAGAGGGAACACCATATATTTT.

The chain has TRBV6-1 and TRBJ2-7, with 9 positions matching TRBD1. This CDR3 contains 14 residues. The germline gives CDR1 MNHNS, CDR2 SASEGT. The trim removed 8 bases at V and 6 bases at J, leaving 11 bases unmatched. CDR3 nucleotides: TGTGCCAGCGACAACCCGGGACAGGGCTTCGAGCAGTACTTC. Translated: CASDNPGQGFEQYF.

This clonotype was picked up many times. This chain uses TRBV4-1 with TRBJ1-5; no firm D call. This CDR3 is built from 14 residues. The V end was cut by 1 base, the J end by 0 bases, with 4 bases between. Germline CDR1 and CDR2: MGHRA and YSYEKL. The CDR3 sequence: CASSQGDSNQPQHF. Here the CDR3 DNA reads TGCGCCAGCAGCCAAGGGGATAGCAATCAGCCCCAGCATTTT.

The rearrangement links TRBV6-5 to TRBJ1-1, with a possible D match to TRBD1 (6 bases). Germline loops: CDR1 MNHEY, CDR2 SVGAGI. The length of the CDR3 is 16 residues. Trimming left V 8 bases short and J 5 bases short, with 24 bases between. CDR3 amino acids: CASGQTGSKEGTEAFF. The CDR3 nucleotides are TGTGCCAGCGGTCAGACAGGTTCGAAGGAAGGGACTGAAGCTTTCTTT.